Listed below are T cell receptor beta chains from one sample, sequenced in a study of beta chain features in type 1 diabetes. The table came from immunoSEQ multiplex PCR; TCRdb's copy has only in-frame clones and leaves some out. The data hold under 400,000 clones, with 11% to 15% observed a single time. What was sequenced was central memory CD4+ T cells from blood. These receptors were obtained from a man aged 25 to 40 in good health. Each CDR3 is given with its conserved first and last residue. The D gene is left open where the match is weak. For some rows the clone size is stated as once, few or many, or as a class when expanded; others skip it.

cdr3_aa cdr3_nt v_call d_call j_call clone_size
CASSGTSGKLKFF TGTGCCAGCAGTGGAACTAGCGGGAAATTGAAGTTCTTC TRBV6-1 TRBD2 TRBJ2-1 NA
CATRNPSMTQTGKLFF TGTGCCACCAGGAACCCTTCTATGACTCAAACCGGAAAACTGTTTTTT TRBV15 NA TRBJ1-4 NA
CASSLAQTGTGREQYF TGCGCCAGCAGCTTGGCCCAAACCGGGACAGGCCGCGAGCAGTACTTC TRBV5-1 TRBD1 TRBJ2-7 NA
CASSASLAGLTDTQYF TGCGCCAGCAGCGCTTCTTTGGCCGGGCTAACAGATACGCAGTATTTT TRBV4-1 NA TRBJ2-3 NA
CASSLSSNTEAFF TGTGCCAGCAGTTTGAGTTCTAACACTGAAGCTTTCTTT TRBV6-6 NA TRBJ1-1 few
CASTETGFTGELFF TGTGCCAGTACCGAAACAGGGTTCACCGGGGAGCTGTTTTTT TRBV19 NA TRBJ2-2 few
CASRTQGGNSPLHF TGTGCCAGCAGAACACAGGGGGGGAATTCACCCCTCCACTTT TRBV28 TRBD1 TRBJ1-6 NA
CASSDSGAIHEQFF TGTGCCAGCAGTGACAGCGGCGCGATCCATGAGCAGTTCTTC TRBV6-5 NA TRBJ2-1 many
CAINTGNTEAFF TGTGCCATCAATACAGGGAACACTGAAGCTTTCTTT TRBV10-3 NA TRBJ1-1 few
CASTTRYGNQPQHF TGTGCCAGTACCACCAGGTATGGCAATCAGCCCCAGCATTTT TRBV19 NA TRBJ1-5 NA
CASSLVGTGDRYGYTF TGTGCCAGCAGCTTGGTTGGGACAGGGGATAGATATGGCTACACCTTC TRBV5-4 TRBD1 TRBJ1-2 NA
CASSQAGASYNEQFF TGCGCCAGCAGCCAAGCGGGAGCCTCCTACAATGAGCAGTTCTTC TRBV4-1 NA TRBJ2-1 NA
CASSLGRVGNQPQHF TGTGCCAGCAGCTTAGGGAGGGTGGGCAATCAGCCCCAGCATTTT TRBV7-3 NA TRBJ1-5 NA
CASSPGQGNQPQHF TGTGCCAGCAGCCCGGGACAGGGCAATCAGCCCCAGCATTTT TRBV7-9 TRBD1 TRBJ1-5 few
CASSLGPSGEGYTF TGTGCCAGCAGCTTAGGGCCCTCGGGCGAGGGCTACACCTTC TRBV7-2 NA TRBJ1-2 few
CASRASPASSYNEQFF TGCGCCAGCAGGGCTAGTCCAGCCAGCTCCTACAATGAGCAGTTCTTC TRBV5-1 NA TRBJ2-1 NA
CASSLSQGNTEAFF TGTGCCAGCAGCTTATCTCAGGGGAACACTGAAGCTTTCTTT TRBV7-9 NA TRBJ1-1 NA
CASSKRFGLAGGPETQYF TGTGCCAGCAGCAAACGTTTTGGATTAGCGGGGGGGCCGGAGACCCAGTACTTC TRBV7-2 TRBD2 TRBJ2-5 NA
CASGETNVLTF TGTGCCAGCGGGGAGACCAACGTCCTGACTTTC TRBV7-9 NA TRBJ2-6 many
CASSQVGGGTNEKLFF TGTGCCAGCAGCCAAGTGGGAGGAGGCACAAATGAAAAACTGTTTTTT TRBV14 NA TRBJ1-4 few
CASSLGVNQPQHF TGTGCCAGCAGCTTAGGGGTCAATCAGCCCCAGCATTTT TRBV7-8 NA TRBJ1-5 NA
CASSSDTAEQFF TGTGCCAGCTCTTCCGACACTGCTGAGCAGTTCTTC TRBV18 NA TRBJ2-1 NA
CASSYVQGVTYEQYF TGTGCCAGCAGTTACGTCCAGGGGGTTACCTACGAGCAGTACTTC TRBV10-3 TRBD1 TRBJ2-7 NA
CASSTRRSGGAYEQYF TGTGCCAGCAGCACTCGGCGTAGCGGGGGGGCCTACGAGCAGTACTTC TRBV13 TRBD2 TRBJ2-7 many
CASKRPGLAGANEQFF TGTGCCAGTAAGAGACCGGGACTAGCGGGCGCGAATGAGCAGTTCTTC TRBV19 TRBD2 TRBJ2-1 NA
CASSPSSGRVETQYF TGTGCCAGCAGCCCGTCATCGGGTCGGGTGGAGACCCAGTACTTC TRBV7-7 NA TRBJ2-5 NA
CASSQDFDTEAFF TGTGCCAGCAGCCAAGATTTTGACACTGAAGCTTTCTTT TRBV14 NA TRBJ1-1 NA
CASSLGRGEAFF TGTGCCAGCAGCCTCGGACGGGGGGAAGCTTTCTTT TRBV7-9 NA TRBJ1-1 few
CASRREENEKLFF TGTGCCAGCAGAAGAGAGGAGAACGAAAAACTGTTTTTT TRBV21-1 NA TRBJ1-4 many
CASSGDTTSTDTQYF TGCGCCAGCAGCGGGGACACAACTAGCACAGATACGCAGTATTTT TRBV5-1 NA TRBJ2-3 NA
CASSLGGRTYNEQFF TGTGCCAGCAGTTTAGGTGGACGGACCTACAATGAGCAGTTCTTC TRBV27 NA TRBJ2-1 many
CASSTLETQYF TGTGCCAGCAGCACGTTAGAGACCCAGTACTTC TRBV7-9 NA TRBJ2-5 NA
CASSQSSGGGGNTEAFF TGCGCCAGCAGCCAGTCCAGTGGTGGCGGTGGGAACACTGAAGCTTTCTTT TRBV4-3 NA TRBJ1-1 many
CASSLGQGARETQYF TGTGCCAGCAGCTTAGGGCAGGGGGCGCGTGAGACCCAGTACTTC TRBV7-9 TRBD1 TRBJ2-5 NA